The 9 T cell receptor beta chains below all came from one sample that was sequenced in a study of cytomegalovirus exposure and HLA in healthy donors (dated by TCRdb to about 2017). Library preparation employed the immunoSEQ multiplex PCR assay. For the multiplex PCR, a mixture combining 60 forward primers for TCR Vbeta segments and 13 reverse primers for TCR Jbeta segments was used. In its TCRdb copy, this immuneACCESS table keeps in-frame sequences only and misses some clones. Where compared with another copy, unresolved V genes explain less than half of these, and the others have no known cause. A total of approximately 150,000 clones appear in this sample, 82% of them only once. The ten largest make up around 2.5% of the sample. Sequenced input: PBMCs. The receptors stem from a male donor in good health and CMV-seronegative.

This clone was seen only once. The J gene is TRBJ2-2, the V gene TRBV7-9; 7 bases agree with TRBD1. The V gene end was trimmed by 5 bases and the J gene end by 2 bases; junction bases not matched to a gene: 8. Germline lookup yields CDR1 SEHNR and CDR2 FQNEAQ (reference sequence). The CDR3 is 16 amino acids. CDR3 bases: TGTGCCAGCAGCCCTATGGGACAGATCAACACCGGGGAGCTGTTTTTT. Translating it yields CASSPMGQINTGELFF.

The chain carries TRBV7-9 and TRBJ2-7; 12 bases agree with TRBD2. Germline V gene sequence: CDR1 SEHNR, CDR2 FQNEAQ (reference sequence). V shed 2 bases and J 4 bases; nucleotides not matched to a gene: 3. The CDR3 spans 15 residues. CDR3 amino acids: CASSLSLAGGYEQYF. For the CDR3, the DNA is TGTGCCAGCAGCTTATCACTAGCGGGAGGTTACGAGCAGTACTTC.

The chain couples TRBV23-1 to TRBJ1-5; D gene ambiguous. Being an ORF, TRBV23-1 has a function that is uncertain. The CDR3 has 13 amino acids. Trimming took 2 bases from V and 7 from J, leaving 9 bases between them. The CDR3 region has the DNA TGCGCCAGCAGTCAAACGTGGGCCCAGCCCCAGCATTTT. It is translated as CASSQTWAQPQHF.

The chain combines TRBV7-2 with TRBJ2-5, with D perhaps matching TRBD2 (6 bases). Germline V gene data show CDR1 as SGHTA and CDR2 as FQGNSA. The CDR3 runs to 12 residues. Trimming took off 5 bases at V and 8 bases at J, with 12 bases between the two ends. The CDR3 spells CASSPYGSTQYF. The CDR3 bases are TGTGCCAGCAGCCCGTACGGGAGTACCCAGTACTTC. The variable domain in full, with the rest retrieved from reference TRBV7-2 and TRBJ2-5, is GAGVSQSPSNKVTEKGKDVELRCDPISGHTALYWYRQSLGQGLEFLIYFQGNSAPDKSGLPSDRFSAERTGGSVSTLTIQRTQQEDSAVYLCASSPYGSTQYFGPGTRLLVL.

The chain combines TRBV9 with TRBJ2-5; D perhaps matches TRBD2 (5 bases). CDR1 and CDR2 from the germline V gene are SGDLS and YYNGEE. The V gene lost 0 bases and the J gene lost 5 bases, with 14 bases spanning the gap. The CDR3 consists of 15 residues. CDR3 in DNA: TGTGCCAGCAGCGTAGATGAGGGTCTAAGGGAGACCCAGTACTTC. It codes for CASSVDEGLRETQYF.

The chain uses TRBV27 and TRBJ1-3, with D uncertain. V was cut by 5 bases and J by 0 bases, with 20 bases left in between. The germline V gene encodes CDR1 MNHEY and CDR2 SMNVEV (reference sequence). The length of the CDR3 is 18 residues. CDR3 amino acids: CASSPYVPGPYSGNTIYF. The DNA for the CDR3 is TGTGCCAGCAGTCCCTATGTCCCAGGCCCTTACTCTGGAAACACCATATATTTT.

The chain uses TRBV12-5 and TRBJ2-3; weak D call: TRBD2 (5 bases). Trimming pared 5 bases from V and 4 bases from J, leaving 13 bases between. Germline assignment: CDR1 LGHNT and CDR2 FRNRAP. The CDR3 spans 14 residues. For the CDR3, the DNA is TGTGCTAGTGGTCCCAAACTAGTTCCAGATACGCAGTATTTT. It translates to CASGPKLVPDTQYF. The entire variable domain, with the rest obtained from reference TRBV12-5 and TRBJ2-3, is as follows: DARVTQTPRHKVTEMGQEVTMRCQPILGHNTVFWYRQTMMQGLELLAYFRNRAPLDDSGMPKDRFSAEMPDATLATLKIQPSEPRDSAVYFCASGPKLVPDTQYFGPGTRLTVL.

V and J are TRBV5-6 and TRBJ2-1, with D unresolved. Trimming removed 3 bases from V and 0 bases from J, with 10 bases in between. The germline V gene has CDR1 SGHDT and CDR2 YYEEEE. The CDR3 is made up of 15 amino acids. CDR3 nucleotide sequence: TGTGCCAGCAGCTCTGGGCCGTCCTCCTACAATGAGCAGTTCTTC. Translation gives CASSSGPSSYNEQFF.

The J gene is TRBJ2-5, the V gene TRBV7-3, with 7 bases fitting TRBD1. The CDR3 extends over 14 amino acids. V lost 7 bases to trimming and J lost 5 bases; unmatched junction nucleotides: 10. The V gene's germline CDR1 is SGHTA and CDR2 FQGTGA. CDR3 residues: CASTPGGSEETQYF. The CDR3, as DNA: TGTGCCAGCACCCCAGGGGGTTCTGAGGAGACCCAGTACTTC.